These 18 T cell receptor beta chains originate from one sample sequenced in a study of Tregs in tolerant kidney transplant recipients. Generated by immunoSEQ multiplex PCR, the TCRdb table keeps only in-frame clones and is missing some. The table has thousands of clones, around 40% seen once. The antigens of these receptors remain unknown. Sequenced material: CD8+ T cells from blood cultured with allogeneic cells. Receptor source: a human donor in good health.

The rearrangement joins TRBV7-9 to TRBJ2-7; D remains ambiguous. CDR1 is SEHNR, CDR2 FQNEAQ, per germline (reference sequence). V was cut by 2 bases and J by 1 base, with 6 bases left in between. The CDR3 extends over 13 amino acids. CDR3 nucleotides: TGTGCCAGCAGCTTAACGGATTCCTACGAGCAGTACTTC. Residues: CASSLTDSYEQYF.

The genes are TRBV2 and TRBJ2-7, with TRBD2 matching over 8 bases. CDR3 length: 14 amino acids. V gave up 8 bases and J gave up 6 bases; unmatched junction bases: 12. Germline CDR1 and CDR2: SNHLY and FYNNEI. The CDR3 DNA follows: TGTGCCAGCCGGGGGACTAGGAGTGTCGGCGAGCAGTACTTC. It specifies CASRGTRSVGEQYF.

Only a few counts were recorded for this clone. This chain links TRBV11-3 with TRBJ2-7; TRBD2 is a possible D gene (7 bases). Trimming cost V 1 base and J 5 bases, with 12 bases left between them. The CDR3 runs to 14 residues. Germline loops: CDR1 SGHNT, CDR2 YENEEA. The CDR3 spells CASSLVPGGNEQYF. CDR3 in DNA: TGTGCCAGCAGCTTAGTTCCGGGGGGCAACGAGCAGTACTTC.

By sample fraction, this clone is medium-sized. J is TRBJ2-3 and V is TRBV27, with D maybe TRBD2 (5 bases). The CDR3 is made up of 15 amino acids. Germline CDR1 and CDR2: MNHEY and SMNVEV (reference sequence). V was shortened by 4 bases and J by 2 bases, with 13 bases between the two germline ends. DNA of the CDR3: TGTGCCAGCAGTTCGACTATCCTCGTCACAGATACGCAGTATTTT. Its translation is CASSSTILVTDTQYF.

The gene calls are TRBV4-1 and TRBJ2-1, with 8 bases matching TRBD2. The V gene end was trimmed by 2 bases and the J gene end by 0 bases; junction bases not matched to a gene: 6. The CDR3 contains 17 residues. From germline, CDR1 is MGHRA and CDR2 YSYEKL. Here the CDR3 DNA reads TGCGCCAGCAGCCAAAAACTAGCGGCGAGCTCCTACAATGAGCAGTTCTTC. It codes for CASSQKLAASSYNEQFF.

In DNA, the CDR3 is TGCGCCAGCAGCCAAGACAGGGGGGGAAATGGCTACACCTTC. This gives the protein CASSQDRGGNGYTF. The genes are TRBV4-1 and TRBJ1-2; 7 bases fit TRBD1. With 0 bases clipped from V and 6 bases from J, the junction kept 4 bases outside the gene matches. Looked up from germline, CDR1 is MGHRA and CDR2 is YSYEKL. The CDR3 covers 14 residues.

By its share, this clone is medium-sized (0.01 to 0.1%). This chain joins TRBV7-9 and TRBJ2-7; maybe TRBD2 (6 bases). This CDR3 region has 13 residues. V lost 6 bases to trimming and J lost 6 bases, with 15 bases between them. The germline CDR1 and CDR2 sequences are SEHNR and FQNEAQ (reference sequence). CDR3 DNA: TGTGCCAGCAGACTAGCCTCAGGGAGCGAGCAGTACTTC. This sequence encodes CASRLASGSEQYF.

By frequency in the sample, this clone is medium-sized. The chain links TRBV7-6 to TRBJ1-5, with 7 positions matching TRBD1. The CDR3 totals 15 residues. The V gene's germline CDR1 is SGHVS and CDR2 FNYEAQ. V dropped 1 base and J dropped 6; count of bases not matched to a gene: 6. In DNA, the CDR3 is TGTGCCAGCAGCTTAGAAGGAGGGGGCGGTCAGCCCCAGCATTTT. As protein: CASSLEGGGGQPQHF.

This clone turned up a few times. The chain recombines TRBV5-1 with TRBJ2-1; 12 nucleotides match TRBD2. This CDR3 has 18 residues. Germline-derived CDR1 and CDR2 are SGHRS and YFSETQ. V was clipped by 0 bases and J by 2 bases; unmatched bases: 6. CDR3 protein: CASSLAGLAGVAYNEQFF. The CDR3 DNA sequence: TGCGCCAGCAGCTTGGCGGGACTAGCGGGTGTCGCCTACAATGAGCAGTTCTTC.

V is TRBV7-3 and J is TRBJ2-3; D gene ambiguous. Trimming shortened V by 3 bases and J by 0 bases, and 13 bases separated the two germline ends. The CDR3 contains 16 residues. Germline V gene lookup returns CDR1 SGHTA and CDR2 FQGTGA. CDR3 in amino acids: CASSFSRIKSTDTQYF. In DNA, the CDR3 is TGTGCCAGCAGCTTTTCTAGAATAAAGAGCACAGATACGCAGTATTTT.

This clone is medium-sized (0.01 to 0.1%) within its sample. V usage is TRBV27 and J usage is TRBJ2-7, with 7 bases lining up with TRBD2. In germline, CDR1 is MNHEY, CDR2 SMNVEV (reference sequence). Trimming took 2 bases from V and 7 from J; bases not matched to a gene: 5. CDR3 size: 13 residues. CDR3 DNA: TGTGCCAGCAGTTTAGCGGGAGTGAGGGAGCAGTACTTC. The encoded protein is CASSLAGVREQYF.

This clone is large (0.1 to 1%) in the sample. CDR3 loop: CASSPSRGPISGANVLTF. The CDR3, as DNA: TGTGCCAGCAGCCCTTCCAGGGGACCAATATCTGGGGCCAACGTCCTGACTTTC. The rearrangement joins TRBV7-9 to TRBJ2-6; a possible D gene is TRBD1 (6 bases). The V gene's germline CDR1 is SEHNR and CDR2 FQNEAQ (reference sequence). This CDR3 comprises 18 residues. The ends were cut back, 5 bases at V and 1 base at J, with 18 bases in the middle.

This chain connects TRBV5-1 to TRBJ2-5; D call uncertain. The J call is in doubt because the DNA end fits TRBJ2-7 better. CDR1 SGHRS and CDR2 YFSETQ come from the germline V gene. This CDR3 spans 14 amino acids. The CDR3 DNA reads as TGCGCCAGCAGCTTGGGCGGCTACTCCTACGAGCAGTACTTC. It specifies CASSLGGYSYEQYF.

In this sample, this clone is medium-sized. The chain employs TRBV28 and TRBJ2-1; no clear D. The CDR3 covers 13 residues. The germline CDR1 and CDR2 sequences are MDHEN and SYDVKM. The V gene lost 4 bases and the J gene lost 5 bases, with 9 bases spanning the gap. The CDR3 DNA reads TGTGCCAGCAGTTCCGGACGGGACAATGAGCAGTTCTTC. Encoded protein: CASSSGRDNEQFF. Full variable domain (outside the CDR3, taken from reference TRBV28 and TRBJ2-1): DVKVTQSSRYLVKRTGEKVFLECVQDMDHENMFWYRQDPGLGLRLIYFSYDVKMKEKGDIPEGYSVSREKKERFSLILESASTNQTSMYLCASSSGRDNEQFFGPGTRLTVL.

The chain recombines TRBV6-6 with TRBJ1-1, with 8 bases that match TRBD1. The germline CDR1 and CDR2 sequences are MNHNY and SVGAGI (reference sequence). V shed 2 bases and J 4 bases; nucleotides not matched to a gene: 6. The CDR3 spans 15 residues. For the CDR3, the DNA is TGTGCCAGCAGTTACGCGGACAGGGTGGGCACTGAAGCTTTCTTT. Translated, it gives CASSYADRVGTEAFF.

This clone was observed a handful of times. The chain links TRBV6-6 to TRBJ2-4, with 7 bases identical to TRBD2. The ends lost 2 bases at V and 3 bases at J; junction bases unmatched: 4. Germline V gives CDR1 MNHNY, CDR2 SVGAGI (reference sequence). The CDR3 has 15 amino acids. DNA of the CDR3: TGTGCCAGCAGTTACGGGGCGGGAGTCAAAAACATTCAGTACTTC. This translates into CASSYGAGVKNIQYF.

This clone was found a few times. V and J are TRBV6-1 and TRBJ2-7, with D possibly called TRBD1 or TRBD2 (5 bases each). The CDR3 is made up of 13 amino acids. Germline V gene sequence: CDR1 MNHNS, CDR2 SASEGT. V was clipped by 11 bases and J by 0 bases, with 14 bases between them. The CDR3, as DNA: TGTGCCGGGAGTACAGGATTCTCCTACGAGCAGTACTTC. This sequence encodes CAGSTGFSYEQYF.

This clone has a handful of counts. DNA of the CDR3: TGCGCCAGCAGCCAAGGGACAGGGGGCTATGAAGCTTTCTTT. Residues: CASSQGTGGYEAFF. The V gene is TRBV4-1, the J gene TRBJ1-1; 11 positions agree with TRBD1. The V segment lost 1 base and the J segment 7 bases; nucleotides outside the gene matches: 2. This CDR3 has 14 amino acids. Germline lookup yields CDR1 MGHRA and CDR2 YSYEKL.